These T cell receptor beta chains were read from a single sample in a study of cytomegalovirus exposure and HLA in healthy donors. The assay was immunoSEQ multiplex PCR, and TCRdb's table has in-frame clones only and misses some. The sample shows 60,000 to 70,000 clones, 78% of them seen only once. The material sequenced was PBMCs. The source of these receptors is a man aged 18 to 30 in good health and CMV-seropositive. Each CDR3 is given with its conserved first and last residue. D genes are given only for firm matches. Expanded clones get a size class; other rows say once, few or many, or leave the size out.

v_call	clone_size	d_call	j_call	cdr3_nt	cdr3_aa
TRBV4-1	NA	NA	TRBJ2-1	TGCGCCAGCAGCCAAGATCCCCGGAAAGCGATTACCTACAATGAGCAGTTCTTC	CASSQDPRKAITYNEQFF
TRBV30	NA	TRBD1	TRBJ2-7	TGTGCCTGGAGCCCTCCGGGACAGGGCTACGAGCAGTACTTC	CAWSPPGQGYEQYF
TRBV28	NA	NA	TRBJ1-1	TGTGCCAGCAGTTTAACGGGAAACACTGAAGCTTTCTTT	CASSLTGNTEAFF
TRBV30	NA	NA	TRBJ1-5	TGTGCCTGGAGTGGGGAGACCTTAAATCAGCCCCAGCATTTT	CAWSGETLNQPQHF
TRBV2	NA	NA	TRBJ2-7	TGTGCCAGCAGCGGGGATAGAACTAACGAGCAGTACTTC	CASSGDRTNEQYF
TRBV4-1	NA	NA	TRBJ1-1	TGCGCCAGCAGCCCCCTCGGGGAGGGCTGGACTGAAGCTTTCTTT	CASSPLGEGWTEAFF
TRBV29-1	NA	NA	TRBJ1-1	TGCAGCGTCCGGGATCTGAACACTGAAGCTTTCTTT	CSVRDLNTEAFF
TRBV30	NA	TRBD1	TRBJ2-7	TGTGCCTGGGGGGGACAGGGGTGGGACGAGCAGTACTTC	CAWGGQGWDEQYF
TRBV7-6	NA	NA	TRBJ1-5	TGTGCCAGCAGCCTCTACGCAACAGGGTTTGAGAGCAATCAGCCCCAGCATTTT	CASSLYATGFESNQPQHF
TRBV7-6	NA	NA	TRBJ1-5	TGTGCCAGCAGCAGGGACATCGGGAATCAGCCCCAGCATTTT	CASSRDIGNQPQHF
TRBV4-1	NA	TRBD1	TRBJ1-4	TGCGCCAGCAGCCAAGGTCTCAGGGGGCTTGATGAAAAACTGTTTTTT	CASSQGLRGLDEKLFF
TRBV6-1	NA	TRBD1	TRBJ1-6	TGTGCCAGCAGTGAATCGACAGGGGCGACACCCCTCCACTTT	CASSESTGATPLHF
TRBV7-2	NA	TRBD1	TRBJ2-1	TGTGCCAGCAGCCAACAGGGGAGCTCCTACAATGAGCAGTTCTTC	CASSQQGSSYNEQFF
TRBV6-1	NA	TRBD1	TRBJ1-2	TGTGCCAGCAGCGCGACAGGGCCTGCCCTCTATGGCTACACCTTC	CASSATGPALYGYTF
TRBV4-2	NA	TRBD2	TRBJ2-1	TGTGCCAGCAGCCAGGGACTAGCGGGAGGGGCAAAACTCTCCTACAATGAGCAGTTCTTC	CASSQGLAGGAKLSYNEQFF
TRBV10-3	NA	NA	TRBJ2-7	TGTGCCATCACCCCCAGCGAAGCCTACGAGCAGTACTTC	CAITPSEAYEQYF
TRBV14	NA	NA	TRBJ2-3	TGTGCCAGCAGCCAAGCTTGGACTAGCACAGATACGCAGTATTTT	CASSQAWTSTDTQYF
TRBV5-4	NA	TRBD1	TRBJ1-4	TGTGCCAGCAGCGACTCAGGGGGCGCAACTAATGAAAAACTGTTTTTT	CASSDSGGATNEKLFF
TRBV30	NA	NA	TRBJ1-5	TGTGCCTGGAGTGTAGCCAACCTTTTCAATCAGCCCCAGCATTTT	CAWSVANLFNQPQHF
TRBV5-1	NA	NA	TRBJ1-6	TGCGCCAGCAGCTTGGGGACAGTTAATTCACCCCTCCACTTT	CASSLGTVNSPLHF
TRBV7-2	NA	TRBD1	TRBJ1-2	TGTGCCAGCAGTTCCGGGACAGGGGTACGGGGCTACACCTTC	CASSSGTGVRGYTF
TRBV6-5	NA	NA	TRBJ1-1	TGTGCCAGTTATGGACGGGAGATTAACACTGAAGCTTTCTTT	CASYGREINTEAFF
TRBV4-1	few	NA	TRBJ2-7	TGCGCCAGCAGCCAAGATCTAACGTACTCCTACGAGCAGTACTTC	CASSQDLTYSYEQYF
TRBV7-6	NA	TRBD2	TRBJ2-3	TGTGCCAGCAGCTCGAGACTAGCGGGGGGGTCGGGCACAGATACGCAGTATTTT	CASSSRLAGGSGTDTQYF
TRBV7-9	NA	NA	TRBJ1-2	TGTGCCAGCAGCTCCGACGTAGCCAATGGCTACACCTTC	CASSSDVANGYTF
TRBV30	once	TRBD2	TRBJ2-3	TGTGCCTGGGTTCCGGGGGGTGGGTGGGATACGCAGTATTTT	CAWVPGGGWDTQYF
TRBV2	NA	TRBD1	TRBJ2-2	TGTGCCAGCAGTGGGACAGGGGGCAGCACCGGGGAGCTGTTTTTT	CASSGTGGSTGELFF
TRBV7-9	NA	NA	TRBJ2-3	TGTGCCAGCAGCCAGGACACCACAGATACGCAGTATTTT	CASSQDTTDTQYF
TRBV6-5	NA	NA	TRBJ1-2	TGTGCCAGCAGCTCCTATGGGGCCGATGGCTACACCTTC	CASSSYGADGYTF
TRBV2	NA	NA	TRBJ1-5	TGTGCCAGCACAATGGGACACTATAGCAATCAGCCCCAGCATTTT	CASTMGHYSNQPQHF
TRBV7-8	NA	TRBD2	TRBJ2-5	TGTGCCAGCAGCCCCCAGCGGGGGGGCCAAGAGACCCAGTACTTC	CASSPQRGGQETQYF
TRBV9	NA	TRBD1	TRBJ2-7	TGTGCCAGCAGCGGAGGACAGGGGGCTTGGTACGAGCAGTACTTC	CASSGGQGAWYEQYF
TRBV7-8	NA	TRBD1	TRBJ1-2	TGTGCCAGCAGCGCCCCGACAGGGTATGACTACACCTTC	CASSAPTGYDYTF
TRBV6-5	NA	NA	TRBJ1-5	TGTGCCAGCAGCAAGGAGCTCAATCAGCCCCAGCATTTT	CASSKELNQPQHF
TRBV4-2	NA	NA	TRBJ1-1	TGTGCCAGCAGCCAAGCGGGGGGGAACACTGAAGCTTTCTTT	CASSQAGGNTEAFF
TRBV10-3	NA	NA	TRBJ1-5	TGTGCCACTTGGGGTGGCGGGGCCGCCAGCAATCAGCCCCAGCATTTT	CATWGGGAASNQPQHF
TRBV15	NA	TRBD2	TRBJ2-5	TGTGCCACCCGTGGGGGGGGAGGGGAGACCCAGTACTTC	CATRGGGGETQYF
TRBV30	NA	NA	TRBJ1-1	TGTGCCTGGAGGGCGACAGGCTGGGACACTGAAGCTTTCTTT	CAWRATGWDTEAFF
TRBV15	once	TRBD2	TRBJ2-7	TGTGCCACCAGCGGGACTAGCGGGAGGGCACCCTACGAGCAGTACTTC	CATSGTSGRAPYEQYF
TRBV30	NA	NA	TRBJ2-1	TGTGCCTGGAGCGACCCGAGGAGTGTATCAAGTGAGCAGTTCTTC	CAWSDPRSVSSEQFF
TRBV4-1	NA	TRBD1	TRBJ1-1	TGCGCCAGCAGACAGGGACAGGGCACTGAAGCTTTCTTT	CASRQGQGTEAFF
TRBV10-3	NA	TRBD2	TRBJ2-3	TGTGCCATCACCAAGGAGGCGGGAGGGCCGGAAGATACGCAGTATTTT	CAITKEAGGPEDTQYF
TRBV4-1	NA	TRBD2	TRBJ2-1	TGCGCCAGCAGCCAAGCGGCGTTGCGGGAGGCCAGGGATGAGCAGTTCTTC	CASSQAALREARDEQFF
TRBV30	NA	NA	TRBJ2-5	TGTGCCTGGAGTTTTAGCTCCGCCGGGGGAGAGACCCAGTACTTC	CAWSFSSAGGETQYF
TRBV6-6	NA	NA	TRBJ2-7	TGTGCCAGCAGCCCAGGAAACGAGCAGTACTTC	CASSPGNEQYF
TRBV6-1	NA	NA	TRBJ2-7	TGTGCCAGCAGTGTAACATCCTACGAGCAGTACTTC	CASSVTSYEQYF